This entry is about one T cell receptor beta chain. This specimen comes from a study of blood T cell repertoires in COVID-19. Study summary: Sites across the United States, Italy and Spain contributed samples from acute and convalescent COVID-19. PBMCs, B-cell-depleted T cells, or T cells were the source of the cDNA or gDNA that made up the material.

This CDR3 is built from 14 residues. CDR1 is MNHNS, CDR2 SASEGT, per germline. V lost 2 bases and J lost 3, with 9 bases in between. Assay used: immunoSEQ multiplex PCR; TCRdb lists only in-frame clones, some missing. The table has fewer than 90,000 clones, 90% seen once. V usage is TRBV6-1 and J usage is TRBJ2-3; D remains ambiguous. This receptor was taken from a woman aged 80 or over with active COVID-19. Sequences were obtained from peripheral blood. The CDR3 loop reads CASSEPQATDTQYF. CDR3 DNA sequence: TGTGCCAGCAGTGAACCCCAGGCGACAGATACGCAGTATTTT.